Below are 9 T cell receptor beta chains sequenced from a single sample in a study of blood T cell repertoires in COVID-19. Clones were read by immunoSEQ multiplex PCR, and TCRdb kept only the in-frame ones, dropping some. The table has 210,000 or so clones, 80% to 90% seen once. Source material: PBMCs or T cells enriched from blood (not recorded which). The source of these receptors is a woman younger than 45 who had been exposed to COVID-19.

This clone is a singleton in its sample. The chain recombines TRBV13 with TRBJ2-1; perhaps TRBD2 as D (5 bases). Germline CDR1 is PRHDT and CDR2 is FYEKMQ (reference sequence). V shed 2 bases and J shed 8 bases, with 22 bases lying between them. The CDR3 runs to 17 residues. This chain's CDR3 is CASSLPSVLERVHEQFF. The CDR3 DNA reads TGTGCCAGCAGCTTACCTTCGGTACTAGAAAGGGTCCATGAGCAGTTCTTC.

The J gene is TRBJ2-7, the V gene TRBV4-1; 7 positions match TRBD2. The CDR3 spans 15 residues. Germline CDR1 reads MGHRA; CDR2 reads YSYEKL. Trimming took 0 bases from V and 1 from J; bases not matched to a gene: 3. This CDR3 is CASSQEAGTSYEQYF. In nucleotides, the CDR3 is TGCGCCAGCAGCCAAGAAGCGGGAACATCCTACGAGCAGTACTTC.

This sequence joins TRBV27 and TRBJ2-2; maybe TRBD1 (6 bases). The V end was cut by 2 bases, the J end by 8 bases, with 12 bases between. The CDR3 length is 14 residues. Germline CDR1 reads MNHEY; CDR2 reads SMNVEV (reference sequence). The CDR3 loop is CASSLQIQGGELFF. The CDR3 nucleotides are TGTGCCAGCAGTTTACAAATCCAGGGGGGGGAGCTGTTTTTT.

This clone was picked up one time. The rearrangement uses TRBV11-2 and TRBJ2-7, with 10 nucleotides matching TRBD2. The V gene's germline CDR1 is SGHAT and CDR2 FQNNGV. V shed 4 bases and J 2 bases; nucleotides not matched to a gene: 14. This CDR3 has 18 residues. Here the CDR3 DNA reads TGTGCCAGCAGCTCCGCGGCTCTAGCGGGAGTTTTTGCCTACGAGCAGTACTTC. Encoded protein: CASSSAALAGVFAYEQYF.

V and J are TRBV5-1 and TRBJ1-6, with D hard to call. Germline V gene sequence: CDR1 SGHRS, CDR2 YFSETQ. The CDR3 is 15 residues long. V lost 4 bases and J 9 bases, leaving 17 bases between the germline ends. In DNA, the CDR3 is TGCGCCAGCAGCCTGGAGGTCCTAGTCGGTTCACCCCTCCACTTT. This translates into CASSLEVLVGSPLHF.

This clone is a singleton in its sample. The V and J genes are TRBV5-1 and TRBJ1-2; 7 bases align to TRBD1. In germline, CDR1 is SGHRS, CDR2 YFSETQ. Trimming took 0 bases from V and 3 from J; bases not matched to a gene: 5. The CDR3 length is 15 residues. This CDR3 reads CASSLVRGQDYGYTF. The CDR3 DNA follows: TGCGCCAGCAGCTTGGTGAGGGGGCAGGACTATGGCTACACCTTC. The full variable domain, completed using reference TRBV5-1 and TRBJ1-2, is KAGVTQTPRYLIKTRGQQVTLSCSPISGHRSVSWYQQTPGQGLQFLFEYFSETQRNKGNFPGRFSGRQFSNSRSEMNVSTLELGDSALYLCASSLVRGQDYGYTFGSGTRLTVV.

This chain uses TRBV7-9 with TRBJ1-3, with D maybe TRBD1 (5 bases). This CDR3 has 17 residues. V lost 5 bases to trimming and J lost 0 bases, with 17 bases between them. Germline CDR1 and CDR2: SEHNR and FQNEAQ (reference sequence). This CDR3 reads CASSDPPLGLSGNTIYF. DNA of the CDR3: TGTGCCAGCAGCGACCCCCCTTTGGGGCTCTCTGGAAACACCATATATTTT.

The rearrangement uses TRBV7-8 and TRBJ2-3, with 7 bases matching TRBD2. Germline loops: CDR1 SGHVS, CDR2 FQNEAQ. The CDR3 runs to 17 residues. Trimming at V came to 0 bases and at J to 1 base, leaving 7 bases not matched to a gene. This CDR3 is CASSLAVGGSGTDTQYF. Here the CDR3 DNA reads TGTGCCAGCAGCTTAGCGGTCGGCGGGAGCGGCACAGATACGCAGTATTTT.

The V and J genes are TRBV10-3 and TRBJ2-7; D unresolved. Trimming stripped 4 bases from V and 2 bases from J, with 6 bases between. CDR3 length: 12 residues. Germline loops: CDR1 ENHRY, CDR2 SYGVKD. Written as DNA, the CDR3 is TGTGCCATCAGTGTAACAGCCTACGAGCAGTACTTC. Translation gives CAISVTAYEQYF.